This record covers a single T cell receptor beta chain. Its antigen is still unknown. Reverse transcription of all isolated RNA meant that expressed TCRB transcripts were sequenced. The method was immunoSEQ multiplex PCR; TCRdb's version includes in-frame clones alone and lacks a portion of them. The sample records roughly 300,000 clones, over 7% being singletons. The data are from a study of beta chain features in type 1 diabetes. Study-level information: Across the samples, 107,917,701 sorted cells were examined in total. Findings and limits, study-wide: PCR might favor shorter templates, equally in patients and controls. Within each of all four CD4+ subsets, Type 1 diabetes patients had TCRB CDR3s that were moderately but significantly shorter.

V was pared by 6 bases and J by 5 bases, with 14 bases between. CDR3 length: 13 amino acids. Germline CDR1 reads MGHDK; CDR2 reads SYGVNS. This chain joins TRBV25-1 and TRBJ2-7, with D perhaps matching TRBD1 or TRBD2 (5 bases each). This sequence was found in a man between 25 and 39 years old with type 1 diabetes. The sample taken for sequencing was central memory CD4+ T cells from blood. CDR3 in DNA: TGTGCCAGCAGCCAAATGGGGGACGACGAGCAGTACTTC. This codes for CASSQMGDDEQYF.